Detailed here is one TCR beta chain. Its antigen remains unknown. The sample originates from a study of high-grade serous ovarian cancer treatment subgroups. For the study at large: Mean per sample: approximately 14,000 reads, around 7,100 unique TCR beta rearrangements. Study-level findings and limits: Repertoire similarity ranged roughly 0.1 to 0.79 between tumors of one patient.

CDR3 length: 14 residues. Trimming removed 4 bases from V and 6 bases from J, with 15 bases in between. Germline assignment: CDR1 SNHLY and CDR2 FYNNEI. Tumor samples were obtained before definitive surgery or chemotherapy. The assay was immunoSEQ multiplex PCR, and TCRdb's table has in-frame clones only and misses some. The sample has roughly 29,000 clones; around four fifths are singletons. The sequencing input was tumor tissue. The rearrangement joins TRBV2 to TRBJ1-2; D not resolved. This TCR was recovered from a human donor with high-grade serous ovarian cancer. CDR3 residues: CASSVRTEDDGYTF. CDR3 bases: TGTGCCAGCAGTGTAAGGACGGAGGACGATGGCTACACCTTC.